The 20 T cell receptor beta chains given below trace back to one sample, sequenced in a study of control samples from healthy donors and cancer patients. Profiling relied on immunoSEQ multiplex PCR, and the TCRdb table lists in-frame clones only, not all of them. The sample has tens of thousands of clones, about 88% seen once. Sequencing used PBMCs. These receptors came from a man aged 65 to 79 with lung cancer.

The chain recombines TRBV28 with TRBJ1-4; D gene unclear. The CDR3 is made up of 15 amino acids. Trimming pared 5 bases from V and 4 bases from J, leaving 14 bases between. CDR1 and CDR2 (germline): MDHEN, SYDVKM. CDR3 nucleotide sequence: TGTGCCAGCAGTACCGCCTCCGTTTATAATGAAAAACTGTTTTTT. As protein: CASSTASVYNEKLFF.

The chain couples TRBV18 to TRBJ2-3; no clear D. Germline V lookup: CDR1 KGHSH, CDR2 LQKENI. The CDR3 runs 12 residues. Between the trimmed V and J ends, which lost 6 bases and 5 bases, there was a span of 9 bases. For the CDR3, the DNA is TGTGCCAGCTCCGCCTTAGGAGATACGCAGTATTTT. Translation gives CASSALGDTQYF.

The chain joins TRBV5-6 to TRBJ2-6, with a tentative D call TRBD1 (6 bases). This CDR3 is built from 14 residues. V was pared by 3 bases and J by 10 bases, with 14 bases between. The V gene's germline CDR1 is SGHDT and CDR2 YYEEEE. This CDR3 is CASSSLGQLNVLTF. In nucleotides, the CDR3 is TGTGCCAGCAGCTCTCTAGGACAGCTAAACGTCCTGACTTTC.

The chain is built from TRBV21-1 and TRBJ1-5; no DNA check was done on the table's D call, TRBD1. TRBV21-1 is a known pseudogene. This CDR3 spans 23 amino acids. The DNA of the CDR3 is TGTGCCAGCAGCAAAGAAGTGGGGTCGGAAGGGACAGGGGGCTCTCCTCCTAATCAGCCCCAGCATTTT. This encodes CASSKEVGSEGTGGSPPNQPQHF.

The chain combines TRBV9 with TRBJ1-2, with D tentatively TRBD1 (5 bases). The germline V gene encodes CDR1 SGDLS and CDR2 YYNGEE. The CDR3 loop spans 15 amino acids. V lost 3 bases and J 4 bases, leaving 16 bases between the germline ends. The CDR3 DNA follows: TGTGCCAGCAGCGCGCCCGGGGCCAATGTCTATGGCTACACCTTC. Its translation is CASSAPGANVYGYTF.

The chain uses TRBV27 and TRBJ2-7; D may match TRBD1 or TRBD2 (5 bases each). V was shortened by 6 bases and J by 2 bases, with 17 bases between the two germline ends. In germline, CDR1 is MNHEY, CDR2 SMNVEV (reference sequence). The CDR3 has 15 residues. The DNA of the CDR3 is TGTGCCAGCAGCCTATCCTGGGACCCCGCCTACGAGCAGTACTTC. Translating it yields CASSLSWDPAYEQYF.

V is TRBV6-5 and J is TRBJ1-4, with 9 bases fitting TRBD1. CDR1 is MNHEY, CDR2 SVGAGI, per germline. This CDR3 spans 14 amino acids. Trimming took 7 bases from V and 6 from J; bases not matched to a gene: 6. In DNA, the CDR3 is TGTGCCAGCATTCTGGACAGGGGAGATGAAAAACTGTTTTTT. Translation: CASILDRGDEKLFF.

The CDR3 nucleotides read TGTGCCAGCAGCCGTATGGGTGTAGGGAACGAGCAGTTCTTC. Translation: CASSRMGVGNEQFF. The gene calls are TRBV7-3 and TRBJ2-1; D not certain. The CDR3 sequence is 14 residues long. Looked up from germline, CDR1 is SGHTA and CDR2 is FQGTGA. Trimming left V 5 bases short and J 10 bases short, with 18 bases between.

The chain links TRBV27 to TRBJ1-4, with D possibly being TRBD1 (6 bases). The CDR3 contains 14 residues. Trimming took off 3 bases at V and 7 bases at J, with 12 bases between the two ends. CDR1 is MNHEY, CDR2 SMNVEV, per germline (reference sequence). The CDR3 loop reads CASSLAGVGEKLFF. For the CDR3, the DNA is TGTGCCAGCAGTTTGGCAGGGGTTGGTGAAAAACTGTTTTTT. Full variable domain (remainder filled in from reference TRBV27 and TRBJ1-4): EAQVTQNPRYLITVTGKKLTVTCSQNMNHEYMSWYRQDPGLGLRQIYYSMNVEVTDKGDVPEGYKVSRKEKRNFPLILESPSPNQTSLYFCASSLAGVGEKLFFGSGTQLSVL.

The chain employs TRBV18 and TRBJ1-6, with D hard to call. This CDR3 contains 13 residues. Germline V gene sequence: CDR1 KGHSH, CDR2 LQKENI. V gave up 3 bases and J gave up 5 bases, with 5 bases separating them. Here the CDR3 DNA reads TGTGCCAGCTCACCCAAGGATAATTCACCCCTCCACTTT. Translation: CASSPKDNSPLHF. The full variable domain, completed using reference TRBV18 and TRBJ1-6, is NAGVMQNPRHLVRRRGQEARLRCSPMKGHSHVYWYRQLPEEGLKFMVYLQKENIIDESGMPKERFSAEFPKEGPSILRIQQVVRGDSAAYFCASSPKDNSPLHFGNGTRLTVT.

The CDR3 DNA sequence: TGTGCCAGCAGTTTATTGGGGGCAAGGGACGAGCAGTACTTC. The encoded protein is CASSLLGARDEQYF. The chain combines TRBV27 with TRBJ2-7, with a weak D call TRBD1 (6 bases). Germline CDR1 reads MNHEY; CDR2 reads SMNVEV (reference sequence). Trimming left V 1 base short and J 5 bases short, with 12 bases between. The CDR3 runs to 14 residues.

The chain employs TRBV7-6 and TRBJ1-6, with a weak D call TRBD1 (5 bases). The CDR3 consists of 16 residues. The V end lost 5 bases, the J end lost 5 bases, and 16 bases lay between the germline ends. Germline V gene data show CDR1 as SGHVS and CDR2 as FNYEAQ. For the CDR3, the DNA is TGTGCCAGCAGCAATAGGATGAGGGGACATAATTCACCCCTCCACTTT. Its translation is CASSNRMRGHNSPLHF. Supplemented by reference TRBV7-6 and TRBJ1-6, the full variable domain reads GAGVSQSPRYKVTKRGQDVALRCDPISGHVSLYWYRQALGQGPEFLTYFNYEAQQDKSGLPNDRFSAERPEGSISTLTIQRTEQRDSAMYRCASSNRMRGHNSPLHFGNGTRLTVT.

The chain uses TRBV7-9 and TRBJ2-7, with 10 nucleotides matching TRBD1. The CDR3 loop spans 15 amino acids. Germline CDR1 SEHNR, CDR2 FQNEAQ (reference sequence). CDR3 amino acids: CAAAPPGQGLHEQYF. The DNA of the CDR3 is TGTGCAGCAGCACCCCCGGGACAGGGGCTGCATGAGCAGTACTTC.

The chain uses TRBV5-1 and TRBJ1-4, with a possible D match to TRBD1 (6 bases). The germline V gene encodes CDR1 SGHRS and CDR2 YFSETQ. With 0 bases removed from V and 10 bases from J, the gap between germline ends came to 16 bases. This CDR3 has 15 residues. Written as DNA, the CDR3 is TGCGCCAGCAGCTTGGAGGGGGGCGAGGTGGGAAAACTGTTTTTT. It yields the protein CASSLEGGEVGKLFF.

This clone was detected only a few times. This chain connects TRBV10-2 to TRBJ2-3, with 12 bases identical to TRBD2. Germline V CDR1 and CDR2: WSHSY, SAAADI. V was clipped by 4 bases and J by 0 bases; unmatched bases: 5. CDR3 length: 17 amino acids. The CDR3 reads CASSVLAGGASTDTQYF. CDR3 in DNA: TGCGCCAGCAGTGTCCTAGCGGGGGGGGCCAGCACAGATACGCAGTATTTT.

The chain uses TRBV28 and TRBJ2-7; D remains ambiguous. Trimming pared 3 bases from V and 0 bases from J, leaving 3 bases between. Germline assignment: CDR1 MDHEN and CDR2 SYDVKM. There are 12 residues in the CDR3. The chain's CDR3 is CASSLNSYEQYF. In nucleotides, the CDR3 is TGTGCCAGCAGTTTGAACTCCTACGAGCAGTACTTC.

The rearrangement joins TRBV5-4 to TRBJ2-3; 10 bases line up with TRBD1. CDR3 size: 18 residues. V was pared by 0 bases and J by 0 bases, with 7 bases of the junction left unmatched. Germline CDR1 SGHNT, CDR2 YYREEE (reference sequence). DNA for the CDR3: TGTGCCAGCAGCTTGGGGCGACAGGGGGCCTGGAGCACAGATACGCAGTATTTT. Protein product: CASSLGRQGAWSTDTQYF.

The genes are TRBV6-5 and TRBJ2-7, with 9 positions matching TRBD1. CDR1 is MNHEY, CDR2 SVGAGI, per germline. The CDR3 contains 14 residues. Trimming cost V 6 bases and J 2 bases; bases outside gene matches: 5. In DNA, the CDR3 is TGTGCCAGCAGGGGACAGGGAAAAACCTACGAGCAGTACTTC. This encodes CASRGQGKTYEQYF.

The chain couples TRBV4-1 to TRBJ2-5; the match to TRBD1 covers 12 bases. V shed 3 bases, J shed 3 bases, and the junction held 5 bases outside the gene matches. Germline CDR1 and CDR2: MGHRA and YSYEKL. This CDR3 has 16 amino acids. CDR3 region: CASSQGTGGGKETQYF. As DNA, the CDR3 is TGCGCCAGCAGCCAGGGGACAGGGGGCGGGAAAGAGACCCAGTACTTC.

This chain links TRBV19 with TRBJ2-1; TRBD1 aligns across 7 bases. Germline V gives CDR1 LNHDA, CDR2 SQIVND (reference sequence). After removal of 0 bases from V and 8 bases from J, the junction contained 10 bases not matched to a gene. The CDR3 totals 16 residues. For the CDR3, the DNA is TGTGCCAGTAGTATAGAGGGCAGGGGGATAGTCGATGAGCAGTTCTTC. Translated: CASSIEGRGIVDEQFF.